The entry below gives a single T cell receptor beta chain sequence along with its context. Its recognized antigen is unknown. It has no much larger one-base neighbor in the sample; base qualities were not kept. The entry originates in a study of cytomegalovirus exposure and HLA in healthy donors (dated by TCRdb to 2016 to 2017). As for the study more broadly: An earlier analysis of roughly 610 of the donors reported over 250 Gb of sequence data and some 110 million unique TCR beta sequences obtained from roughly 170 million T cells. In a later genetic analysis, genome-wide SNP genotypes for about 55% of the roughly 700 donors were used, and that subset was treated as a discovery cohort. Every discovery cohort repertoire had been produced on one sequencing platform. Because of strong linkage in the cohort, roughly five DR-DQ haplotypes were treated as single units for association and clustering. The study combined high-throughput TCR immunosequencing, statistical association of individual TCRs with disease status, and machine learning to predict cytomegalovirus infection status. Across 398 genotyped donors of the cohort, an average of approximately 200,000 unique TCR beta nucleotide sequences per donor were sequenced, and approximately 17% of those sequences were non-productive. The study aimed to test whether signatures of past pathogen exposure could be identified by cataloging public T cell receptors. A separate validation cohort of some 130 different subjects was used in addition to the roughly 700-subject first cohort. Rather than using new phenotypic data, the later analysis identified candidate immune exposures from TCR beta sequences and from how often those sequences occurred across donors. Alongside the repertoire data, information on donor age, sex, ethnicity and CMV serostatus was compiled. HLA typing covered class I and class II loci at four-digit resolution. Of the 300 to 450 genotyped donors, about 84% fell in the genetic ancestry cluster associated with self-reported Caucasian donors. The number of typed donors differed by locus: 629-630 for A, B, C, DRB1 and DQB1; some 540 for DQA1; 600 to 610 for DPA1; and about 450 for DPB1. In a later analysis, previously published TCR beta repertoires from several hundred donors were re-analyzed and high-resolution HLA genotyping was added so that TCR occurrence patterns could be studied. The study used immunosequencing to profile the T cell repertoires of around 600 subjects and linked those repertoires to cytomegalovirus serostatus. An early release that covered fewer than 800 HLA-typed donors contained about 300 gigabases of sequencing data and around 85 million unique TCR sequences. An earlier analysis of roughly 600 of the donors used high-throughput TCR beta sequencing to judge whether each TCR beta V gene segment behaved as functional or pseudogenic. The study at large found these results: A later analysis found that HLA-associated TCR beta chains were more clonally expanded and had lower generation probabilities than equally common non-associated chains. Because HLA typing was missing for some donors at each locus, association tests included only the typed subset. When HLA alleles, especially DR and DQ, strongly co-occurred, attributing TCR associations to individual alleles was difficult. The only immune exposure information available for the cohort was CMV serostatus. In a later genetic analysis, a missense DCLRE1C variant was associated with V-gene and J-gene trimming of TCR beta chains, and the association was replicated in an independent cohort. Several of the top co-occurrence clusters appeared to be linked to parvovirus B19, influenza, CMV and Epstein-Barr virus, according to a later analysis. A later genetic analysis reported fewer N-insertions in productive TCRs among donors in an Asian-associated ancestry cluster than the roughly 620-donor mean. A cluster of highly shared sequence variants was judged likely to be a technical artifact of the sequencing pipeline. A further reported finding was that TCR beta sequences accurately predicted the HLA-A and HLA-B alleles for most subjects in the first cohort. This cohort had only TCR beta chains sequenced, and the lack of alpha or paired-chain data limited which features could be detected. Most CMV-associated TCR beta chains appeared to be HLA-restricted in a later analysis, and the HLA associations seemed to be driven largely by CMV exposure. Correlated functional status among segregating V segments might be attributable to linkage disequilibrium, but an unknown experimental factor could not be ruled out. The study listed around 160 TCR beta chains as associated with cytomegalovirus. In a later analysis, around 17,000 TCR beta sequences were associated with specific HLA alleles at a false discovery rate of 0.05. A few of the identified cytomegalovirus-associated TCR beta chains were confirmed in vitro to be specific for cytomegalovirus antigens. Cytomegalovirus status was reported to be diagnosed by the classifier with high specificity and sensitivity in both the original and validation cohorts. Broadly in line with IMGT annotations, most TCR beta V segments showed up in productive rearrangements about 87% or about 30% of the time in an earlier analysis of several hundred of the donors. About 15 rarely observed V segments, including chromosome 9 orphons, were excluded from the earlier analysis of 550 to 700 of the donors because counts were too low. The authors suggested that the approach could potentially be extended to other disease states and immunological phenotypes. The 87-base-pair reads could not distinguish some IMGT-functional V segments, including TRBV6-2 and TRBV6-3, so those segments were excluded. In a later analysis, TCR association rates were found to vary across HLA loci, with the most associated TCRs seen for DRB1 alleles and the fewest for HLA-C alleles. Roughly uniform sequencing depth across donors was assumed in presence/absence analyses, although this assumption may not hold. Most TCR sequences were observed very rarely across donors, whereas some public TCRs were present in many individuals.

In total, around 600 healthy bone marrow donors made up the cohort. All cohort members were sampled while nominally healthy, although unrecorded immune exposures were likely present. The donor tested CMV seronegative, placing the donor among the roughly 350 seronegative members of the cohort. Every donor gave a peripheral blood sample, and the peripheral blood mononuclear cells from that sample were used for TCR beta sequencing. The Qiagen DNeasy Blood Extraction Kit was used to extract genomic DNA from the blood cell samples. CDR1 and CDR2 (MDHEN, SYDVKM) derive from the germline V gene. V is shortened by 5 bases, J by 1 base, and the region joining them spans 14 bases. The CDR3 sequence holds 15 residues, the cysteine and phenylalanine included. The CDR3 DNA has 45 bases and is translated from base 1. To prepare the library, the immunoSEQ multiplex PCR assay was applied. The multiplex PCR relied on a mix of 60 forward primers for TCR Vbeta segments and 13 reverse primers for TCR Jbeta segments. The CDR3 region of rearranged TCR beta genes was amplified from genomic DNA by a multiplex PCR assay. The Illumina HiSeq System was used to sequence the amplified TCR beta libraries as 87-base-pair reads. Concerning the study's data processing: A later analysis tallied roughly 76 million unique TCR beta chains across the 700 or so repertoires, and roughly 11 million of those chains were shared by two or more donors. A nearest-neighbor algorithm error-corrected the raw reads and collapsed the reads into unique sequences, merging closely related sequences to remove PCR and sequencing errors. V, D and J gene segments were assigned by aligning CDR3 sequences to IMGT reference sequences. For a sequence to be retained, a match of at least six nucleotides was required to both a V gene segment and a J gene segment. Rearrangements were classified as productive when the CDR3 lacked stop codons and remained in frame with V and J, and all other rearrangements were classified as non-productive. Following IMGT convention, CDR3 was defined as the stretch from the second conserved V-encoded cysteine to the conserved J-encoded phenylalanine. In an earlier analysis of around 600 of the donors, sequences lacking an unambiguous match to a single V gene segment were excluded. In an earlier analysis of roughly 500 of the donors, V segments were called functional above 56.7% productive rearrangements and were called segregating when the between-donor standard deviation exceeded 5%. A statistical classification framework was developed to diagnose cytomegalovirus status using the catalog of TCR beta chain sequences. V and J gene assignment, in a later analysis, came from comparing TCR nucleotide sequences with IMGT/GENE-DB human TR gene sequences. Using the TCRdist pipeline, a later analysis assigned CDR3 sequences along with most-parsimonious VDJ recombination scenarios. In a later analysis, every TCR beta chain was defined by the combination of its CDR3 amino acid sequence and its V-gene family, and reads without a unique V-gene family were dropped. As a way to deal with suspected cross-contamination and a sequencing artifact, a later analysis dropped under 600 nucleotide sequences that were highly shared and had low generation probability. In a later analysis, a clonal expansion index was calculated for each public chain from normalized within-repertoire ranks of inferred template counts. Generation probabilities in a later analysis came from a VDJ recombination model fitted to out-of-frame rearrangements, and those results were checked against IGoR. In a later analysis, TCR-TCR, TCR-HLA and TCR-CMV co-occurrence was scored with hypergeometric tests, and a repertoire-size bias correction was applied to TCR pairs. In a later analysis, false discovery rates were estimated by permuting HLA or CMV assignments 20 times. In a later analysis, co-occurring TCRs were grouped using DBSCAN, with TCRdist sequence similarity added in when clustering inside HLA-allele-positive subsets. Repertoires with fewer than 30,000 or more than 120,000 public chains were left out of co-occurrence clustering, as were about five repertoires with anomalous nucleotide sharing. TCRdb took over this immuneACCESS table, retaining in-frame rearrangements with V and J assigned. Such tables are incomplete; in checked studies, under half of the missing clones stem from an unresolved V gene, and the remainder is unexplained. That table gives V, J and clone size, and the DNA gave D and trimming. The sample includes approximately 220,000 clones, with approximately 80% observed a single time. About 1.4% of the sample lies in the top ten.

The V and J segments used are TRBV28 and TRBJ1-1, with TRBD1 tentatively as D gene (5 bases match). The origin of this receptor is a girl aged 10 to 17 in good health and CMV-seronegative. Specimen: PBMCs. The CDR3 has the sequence CASSPEGLPNTEAFF. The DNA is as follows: TGTGCCAGCAGTCCGGAGGGACTGCCGAACACTGAAGCTTTCTTT.